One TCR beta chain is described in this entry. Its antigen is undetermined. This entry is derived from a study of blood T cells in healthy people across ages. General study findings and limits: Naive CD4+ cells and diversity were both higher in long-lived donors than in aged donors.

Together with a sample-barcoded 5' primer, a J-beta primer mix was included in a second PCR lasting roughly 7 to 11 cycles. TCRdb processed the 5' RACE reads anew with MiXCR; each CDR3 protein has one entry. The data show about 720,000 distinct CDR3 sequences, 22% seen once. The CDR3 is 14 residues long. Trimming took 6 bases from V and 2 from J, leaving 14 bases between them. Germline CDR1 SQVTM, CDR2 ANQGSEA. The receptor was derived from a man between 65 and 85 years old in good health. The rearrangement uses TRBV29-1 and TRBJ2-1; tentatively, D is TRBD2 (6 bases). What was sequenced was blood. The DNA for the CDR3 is TGCAGCGTCGAAACGGGGGTTACCTACAATGAGCAGTTCTTC. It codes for CSVETGVTYNEQFF.